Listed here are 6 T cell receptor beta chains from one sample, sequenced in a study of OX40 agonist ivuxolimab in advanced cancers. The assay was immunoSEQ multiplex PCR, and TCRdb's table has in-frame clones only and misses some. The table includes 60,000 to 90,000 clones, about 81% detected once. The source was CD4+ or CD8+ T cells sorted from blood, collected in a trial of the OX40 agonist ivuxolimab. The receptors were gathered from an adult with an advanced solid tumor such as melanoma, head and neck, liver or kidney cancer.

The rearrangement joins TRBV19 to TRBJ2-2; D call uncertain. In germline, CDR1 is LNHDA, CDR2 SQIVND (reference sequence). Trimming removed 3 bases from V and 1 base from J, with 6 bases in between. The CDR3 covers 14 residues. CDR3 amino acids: CASSIGQNTGELFF. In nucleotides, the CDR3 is TGTGCCAGTAGTATCGGGCAGAACACCGGGGAGCTGTTTTTT.

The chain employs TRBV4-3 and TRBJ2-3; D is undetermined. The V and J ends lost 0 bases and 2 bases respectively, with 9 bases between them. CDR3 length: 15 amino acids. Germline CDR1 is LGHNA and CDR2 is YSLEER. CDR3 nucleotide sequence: TGCGCCAGCAGCCAAGATCGGCTTTACACAGATACGCAGTATTTT. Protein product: CASSQDRLYTDTQYF.

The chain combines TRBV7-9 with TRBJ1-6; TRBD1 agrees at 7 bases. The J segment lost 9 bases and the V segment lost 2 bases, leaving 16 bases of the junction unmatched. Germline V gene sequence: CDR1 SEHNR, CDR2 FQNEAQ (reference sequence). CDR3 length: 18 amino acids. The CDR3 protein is CASSLFPTGEKYGSPLHF. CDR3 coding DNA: TGTGCCAGCAGCTTATTCCCCACAGGGGAGAAATACGGTTCACCCCTCCACTTT.

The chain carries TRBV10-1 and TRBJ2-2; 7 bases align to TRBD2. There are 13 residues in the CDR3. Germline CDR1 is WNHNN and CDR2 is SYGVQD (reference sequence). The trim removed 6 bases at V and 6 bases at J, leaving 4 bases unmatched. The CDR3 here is CASRPGLAGELFF. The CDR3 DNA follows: TGCGCCAGCAGACCTGGACTAGCCGGGGAGCTGTTTTTT.

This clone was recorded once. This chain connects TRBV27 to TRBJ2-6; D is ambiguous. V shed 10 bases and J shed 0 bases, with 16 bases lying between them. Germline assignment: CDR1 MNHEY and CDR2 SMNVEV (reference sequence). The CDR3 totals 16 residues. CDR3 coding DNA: TGTGCCACCCGCGTTGGGATCAACTCTGGGGCCAACGTCCTGACTTTC. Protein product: CATRVGINSGANVLTF.

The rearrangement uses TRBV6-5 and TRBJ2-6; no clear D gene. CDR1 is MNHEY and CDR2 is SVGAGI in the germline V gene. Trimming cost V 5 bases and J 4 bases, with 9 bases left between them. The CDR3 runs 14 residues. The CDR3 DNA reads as TGTGCCAGCAGTGAAGTATCCGGGGCCAACGTCCTGACTTTC. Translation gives CASSEVSGANVLTF.